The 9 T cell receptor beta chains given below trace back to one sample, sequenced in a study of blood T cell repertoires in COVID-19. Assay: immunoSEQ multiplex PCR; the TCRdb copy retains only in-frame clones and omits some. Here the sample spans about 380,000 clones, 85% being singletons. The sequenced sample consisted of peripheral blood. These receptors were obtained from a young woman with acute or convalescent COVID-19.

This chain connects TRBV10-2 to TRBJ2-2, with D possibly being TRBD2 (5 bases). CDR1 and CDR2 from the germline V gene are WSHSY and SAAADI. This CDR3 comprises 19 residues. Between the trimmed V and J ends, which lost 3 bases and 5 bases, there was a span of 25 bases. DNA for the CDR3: TGCGCCAGCAGTGAACCCCCAAGGCTCGGGATTTTTAGGACCGGGGAGCTGTTTTTT. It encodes CASSEPPRLGIFRTGELFF.

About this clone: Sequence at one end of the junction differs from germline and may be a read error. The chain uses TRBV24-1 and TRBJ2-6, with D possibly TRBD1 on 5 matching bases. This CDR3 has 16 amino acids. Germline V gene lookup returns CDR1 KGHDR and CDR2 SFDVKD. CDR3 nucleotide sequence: TGTGCCACCAGTGACCCAGGGTCCTCTTGGGCCAACGTCCTGACTTTC. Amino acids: CATSDPGSSWANVLTF.

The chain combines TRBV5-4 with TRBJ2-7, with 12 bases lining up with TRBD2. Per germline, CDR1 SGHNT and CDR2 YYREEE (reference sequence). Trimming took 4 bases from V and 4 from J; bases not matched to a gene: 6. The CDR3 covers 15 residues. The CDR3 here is CASSTRTSGDYEQYF. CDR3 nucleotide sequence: TGTGCCAGCAGCACAAGGACTAGCGGGGATTACGAGCAGTACTTC.

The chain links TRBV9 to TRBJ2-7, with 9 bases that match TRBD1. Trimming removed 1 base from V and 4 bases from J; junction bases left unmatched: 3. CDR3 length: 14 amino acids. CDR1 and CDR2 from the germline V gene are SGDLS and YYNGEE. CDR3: CASSVQDRGYEQYF. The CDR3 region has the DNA TGTGCCAGCAGCGTACAGGACAGGGGTTACGAGCAGTACTTC. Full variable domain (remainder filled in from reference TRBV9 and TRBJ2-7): DSGVTQTPKHLITATGQRVTLRCSPRSGDLSVYWYQQSLDQGLQFLIQYYNGEERAKGNILERFSAQQFPDLHSELNLSSLELGDSALYFCASSVQDRGYEQYFGPGTRLTVT.

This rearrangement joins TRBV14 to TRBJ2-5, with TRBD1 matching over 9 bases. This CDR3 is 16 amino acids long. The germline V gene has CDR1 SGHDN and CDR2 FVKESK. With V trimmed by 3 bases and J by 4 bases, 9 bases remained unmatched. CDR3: CASSQATGGRGETQYF. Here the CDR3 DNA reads TGTGCCAGCAGCCAGGCAACAGGGGGCAGGGGAGAGACCCAGTACTTC.

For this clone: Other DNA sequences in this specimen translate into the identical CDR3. The CDR3 protein is CASSEVRATEAFF. The CDR3 DNA reads TGTGCCAGCAGTGAAGTGAGGGCCACTGAAGCTTTCTTT. This chain links TRBV6-1 with TRBJ1-1, with D hard to call. The CDR3 consists of 13 residues. Trimming shortened V by 1 base and J by 4 bases, and 7 bases separated the two germline ends. The germline V gene has CDR1 MNHNS and CDR2 SASEGT.

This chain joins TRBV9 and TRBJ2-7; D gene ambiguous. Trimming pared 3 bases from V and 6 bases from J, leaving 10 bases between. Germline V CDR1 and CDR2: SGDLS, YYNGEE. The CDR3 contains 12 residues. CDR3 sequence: CASSATPSEQYF. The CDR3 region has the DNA TGTGCCAGCAGCGCAACACCTTCCGAGCAGTACTTC.

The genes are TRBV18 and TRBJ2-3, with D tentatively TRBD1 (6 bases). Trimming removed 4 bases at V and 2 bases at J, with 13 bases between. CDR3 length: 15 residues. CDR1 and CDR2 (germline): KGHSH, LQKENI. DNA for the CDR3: TGTGCCAGCTCACAACAACAGGGTTTCACAGATACGCAGTATTTT. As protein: CASSQQQGFTDTQYF.

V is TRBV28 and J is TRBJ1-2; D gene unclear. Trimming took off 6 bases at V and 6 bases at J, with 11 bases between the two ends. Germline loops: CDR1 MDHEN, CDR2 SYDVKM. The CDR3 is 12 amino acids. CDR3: CASRRRVDGYTF. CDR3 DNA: TGTGCCAGCAGGCGGAGGGTGGATGGCTACACCTTC.